This T cell receptor beta chain was recovered during a study of human T cells and chemical hapten exposure. Findings of the study overall: The donor cohort had alopecia, so its immune response may not match that of healthy people.

Noted time point: pre-sensitization, week 0. Treatment meaning: therapeutic diphenylcyclopropenone sensitization with weekly scalp DPC. Those who donated were patients with alopecia, 18 to 70 years of age, and suitable for DPC. There are 15 residues in the CDR3. V was cut by 8 bases and J by 9 bases, with 23 bases left in between. Germline loops: CDR1 SNHLY, CDR2 FYNNEI. This clonotype was seen ten or more times. What it recognizes is unknown. Single cDNA molecules in the library carried unique molecular identifiers attached during preparation. Original data processing: Ranging from about 23,224 to 750,000, TCR counts per sample had a median value of 95,638. MiXCR was run by TCRdb on the RACE reads, yielding one entry per CDR3 protein. These V and J calls are TCRdb output, not the study's own analysis. This table has about 380,000 distinct CDR3 sequences, 4.5% to 5.5% appearing once.

The sample here was whole blood, taken in connection with sensitization to the hapten diphenylcyclopropenone (DPC). This chain links TRBV2 with TRBJ2-1; no firm D call. The clonotype originates from a woman aged 45-65 years with alopecia areata. Some clones in this sample may be carry-over from other donors' samples. As DNA, the CDR3 is TGTGCCAGCCGCTCACCTTCCGGGCGCAATTCTGAGCAGTTCTTC. Protein sequence: CASRSPSGRNSEQFF.